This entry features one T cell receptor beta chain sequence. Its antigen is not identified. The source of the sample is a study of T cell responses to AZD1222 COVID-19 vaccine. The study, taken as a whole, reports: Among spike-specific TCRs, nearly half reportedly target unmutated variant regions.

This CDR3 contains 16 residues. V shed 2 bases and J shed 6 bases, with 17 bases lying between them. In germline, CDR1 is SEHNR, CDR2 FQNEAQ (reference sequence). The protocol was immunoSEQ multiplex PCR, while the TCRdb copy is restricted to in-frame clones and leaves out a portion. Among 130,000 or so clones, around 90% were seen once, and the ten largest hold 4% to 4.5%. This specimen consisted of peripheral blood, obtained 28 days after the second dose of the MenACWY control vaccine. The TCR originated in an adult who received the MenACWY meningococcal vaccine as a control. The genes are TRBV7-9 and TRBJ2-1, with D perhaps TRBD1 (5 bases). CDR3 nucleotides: TGTGCCAGCAGCTTAATAGCAGGGCAAAGGGCCAATGAGCAGTTCTTC. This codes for CASSLIAGQRANEQFF.